One T cell receptor (beta chain) is described in this entry. Its antigen is not identified. The data were produced by immunoSEQ multiplex PCR, yet TCRdb's version contains in-frame clones alone and is incomplete. Of roughly 130,000 clones listed, 80% to 90% were seen once; the top ten hold approximately 1.6%. Germline CDR1 SGHNT, CDR2 YYREEE (reference sequence). This CDR3 is 16 amino acids long. V was pared by 3 bases and J by 0 bases, with 15 bases between. This entry is derived from a study of T cell responses to AZD1222 COVID-19 vaccine. General study results and limits: Spike as a whole was targeted by vaccine-associated CD4 TCRs, dominant at 160-218 and 743-854. Reports say nearly half of spike-specific TCRs go after unmutated variant regions.

This receptor was taken from an adult in good health. Here the sequenced sample was peripheral blood, taken on day 0 of AZD1222 vaccination. The genes are TRBV5-4 and TRBJ1-2; D is uncertain. CDR3 sequence reads: CASSSLSLRANYGYTF. As DNA, the CDR3 is TGTGCCAGCAGCTCTCTCTCCCTAAGAGCTAACTATGGCTACACCTTC.